Listed below are T cell receptor beta chains from one sample, sequenced in a study of cytomegalovirus exposure and HLA in healthy donors. The data were produced by immunoSEQ multiplex PCR, yet TCRdb's version contains in-frame clones alone and is incomplete. Of about 150,000 clones listed, under 70% are singletons. The sequencing input was PBMCs. The receptors shown here come from a woman in her sixties in good health and CMV-seronegative. Both conserved end residues are part of each CDR3. Fields, in order: J gene, clone size, V gene, D gene, CDR3 DNA, CDR3 protein. D genes are given only for firm matches. Rows give clone size only sometimes, using once, few, many, or a class for an expanded clone.

J: TRBJ2-5; size: .; V: TRBV6-1; D: .; DNA: TGTGCCAGCAGTGAATTCGGCCAGTACTTC; CDR3: CASSEFGQYF
J: TRBJ1-3; size: .; V: TRBV4-1; D: TRBD1; DNA: TGCGCCAGCAGCCACCAACAGGGGATGGGTGGAAACACCATATATTTT; CDR3: CASSHQQGMGGNTIYF
J: TRBJ2-5; size: .; V: TRBV14; D: .; DNA: TGTGCCAGCAGCCAAGATTCAGGAGGGGCGACCACCCAAGAGACCCAGTACTTC; CDR3: CASSQDSGGATTQETQYF
J: TRBJ2-1; size: .; V: TRBV11-3; D: TRBD2; DNA: TGTGCCAGCAGCCTGGGACTAGCGGGGGACAATGAGCAGTTCTTC; CDR3: CASSLGLAGDNEQFF
J: TRBJ2-5; size: .; V: TRBV9; D: TRBD2; DNA: TGTGCCAGCAGCGCGGGGGGGGTTCGGGAGACCCAGTACTTC; CDR3: CASSAGGVRETQYF
J: TRBJ1-5; size: .; V: TRBV10-3; D: .; DNA: TGTGCCATCAGTGAGTCAATAGGGGTGAGTAGCAATCAGCCCCAGCATTTT; CDR3: CAISESIGVSSNQPQHF
J: TRBJ2-5; size: few; V: TRBV9; D: TRBD2; DNA: TGTGCCAGCAGCGTTAGCGGGGGGGCGGGCGAGACCCAGTACTTC; CDR3: CASSVSGGAGETQYF
J: TRBJ2-1; size: .; V: TRBV29-1; D: .; DNA: TGCAGCGTTGAAGCGGGGTACAATGAGCAGTTCTTC; CDR3: CSVEAGYNEQFF
J: TRBJ2-1; size: .; V: TRBV9; D: .; DNA: TGTGCCAGCAGCGTAGCTGGGAGCTACAATGAGCAGTTCTTC; CDR3: CASSVAGSYNEQFF
J: TRBJ1-2; size: .; V: TRBV7-9; D: .; DNA: TGTGCCAGCAGCTTAACGGGCAGGGGAGCTGGCTACACCTTC; CDR3: CASSLTGRGAGYTF
J: TRBJ2-7; size: few; V: TRBV4-1; D: TRBD1; DNA: TGCGCCAGCAGCCAAGAGGGACAGACCTCCTACGAGCAGTACTTC; CDR3: CASSQEGQTSYEQYF
J: TRBJ2-1; size: .; V: TRBV27; D: TRBD1; DNA: TGTGCCAGCAGTTTCTCGGGACAGGGGTTCAATGAGCAGTTCTTC; CDR3: CASSFSGQGFNEQFF
J: TRBJ1-6; size: .; V: TRBV6-5; D: .; DNA: TGTGCCAGCAGTTACGTCGGTTCACCCCTCCACTTT; CDR3: CASSYVGSPLHF
J: TRBJ2-4; size: .; V: TRBV18; D: TRBD2; DNA: TGTGCCAGCTCACTCGGACTAGCGGTTGGAAACATTCAGTACTTC; CDR3: CASSLGLAVGNIQYF
J: TRBJ1-6; size: .; V: TRBV25-1; D: .; DNA: TGTGCCAGCAGTGGGGCAGGGGCGTCATGGGATTCACCCCTCCACTTT; CDR3: CASSGAGASWDSPLHF
J: TRBJ1-1; size: few; V: TRBV11-1; D: .; DNA: TGTGCCAGCAGCTTTAGCTCCAGCCTGAACACTGAAGCTTTCTTT; CDR3: CASSFSSSLNTEAFF
J: TRBJ2-1; size: .; V: TRBV11-2; D: TRBD2; DNA: TGTGCCAGCAGCTTAGGACTAGCGGAGAGGGGTGAGCAGTTCTTC; CDR3: CASSLGLAERGEQFF
J: TRBJ2-1; size: .; V: TRBV6-1; D: TRBD2; DNA: TGTGCCAGCGGACTGCGGGAGGGCCCCAATGAGCAGTTCTTC; CDR3: CASGLREGPNEQFF
J: TRBJ1-5; size: few; V: TRBV7-2; D: .; DNA: TGTGCCAGCAGCTTGACTCTCCAGGGGATCGGTCAGCCCCAGCATTTT; CDR3: CASSLTLQGIGQPQHF
J: TRBJ1-2; size: few; V: TRBV5-6; D: .; DNA: TGTGCCAGCAGAGGGGGGGGCCAGGGCAACTATGGCTACACCTTC; CDR3: CASRGGGQGNYGYTF
J: TRBJ2-4; size: .; V: TRBV28; D: .; DNA: TGTGCCAGCAGGGCTCGAGACTTTGTTCAGTACTTC; CDR3: CASRARDFVQYF
J: TRBJ2-7; size: .; V: TRBV5-1; D: TRBD2; DNA: TGCGCCAGCAACCCAGTGGGACTAGCGGAGGCCTACGAGCAGTACTTC; CDR3: CASNPVGLAEAYEQYF
J: TRBJ2-7; size: .; V: TRBV7-3; D: .; DNA: TGTGCCAGCAGCCTCCTAGGAAGTGACGAGCAGTACTTC; CDR3: CASSLLGSDEQYF
J: TRBJ1-2; size: .; V: TRBV5-5; D: .; DNA: TGTGCCAGCAGCCGGGACAAAGGGAGCTATGGCTACACCTTC; CDR3: CASSRDKGSYGYTF
J: TRBJ1-5; size: .; V: TRBV9; D: .; DNA: TGTGCCAGCAGCGTAACGCGAAAAGGGGAGGGGGATGGCAGCAATCAGCCCCAGCATTTT; CDR3: CASSVTRKGEGDGSNQPQHF
J: TRBJ2-1; size: .; V: TRBV7-9; D: TRBD2; DNA: TGTGCCAGCAGCTTAGCGGGGGGAGGGAATGAGCAGTTCTTC; CDR3: CASSLAGGGNEQFF
J: TRBJ1-4; size: few; V: TRBV19; D: .; DNA: TGTGCCAGTAGTATTCTCCCGGGGAGTAATGAAAAACTGTTTTTT; CDR3: CASSILPGSNEKLFF
J: TRBJ2-5; size: .; V: TRBV7-9; D: .; DNA: TGTTCCAGCAGCTTAGGGGGGGTCCAGGAGACCCAGTACTTC; CDR3: CSSSLGGVQETQYF
J: TRBJ2-1; size: .; V: TRBV5-1; D: TRBD2; DNA: TGCGCCAGCAGAAGAGCGGGACTGAGCTCCTACAATGAGCAGTTCTTC; CDR3: CASRRAGLSSYNEQFF
J: TRBJ2-1; size: .; V: TRBV7-8; D: .; DNA: TGTGCCAGCAGCTTAGAGGGACTCTCGCACAATGAGCAGTTCTTC; CDR3: CASSLEGLSHNEQFF
J: TRBJ1-4; size: .; V: TRBV5-1; D: TRBD1; DNA: TGCGCCAGCAGGCCGACAGGGGGAGCTAATGAAAAACTGTTTTTT; CDR3: CASRPTGGANEKLFF
J: TRBJ2-3; size: few; V: TRBV15; D: .; DNA: TGTGCCACCAATACCAAACTCCGCGGGGCAGATACGCAGTATTTT; CDR3: CATNTKLRGADTQYF
J: TRBJ2-1; size: .; V: TRBV25-1; D: TRBD2; DNA: TGTGCCAGCAGTGTGGGACTAGCGGGAGCCGGCGGTGAGCAGTTCTTC; CDR3: CASSVGLAGAGGEQFF
J: TRBJ2-7; size: .; V: TRBV11-2; D: .; DNA: TGTGCCAGCAGCCCCTTATACGAGCAGTACTTC; CDR3: CASSPLYEQYF
J: TRBJ2-5; size: .; V: TRBV11-1; D: TRBD2; DNA: TGTGCCAGCAGCAGCCCAGGACTAGCGGGGTTAGAGACCCAGTACTTC; CDR3: CASSSPGLAGLETQYF
J: TRBJ2-2; size: .; V: TRBV7-9; D: .; DNA: TGTGCCAGCAGCTTAGATGGGGCAGGGACCGGGGAGCTGTTTTTT; CDR3: CASSLDGAGTGELFF
J: TRBJ2-5; size: few; V: TRBV18; D: .; DNA: TGTGCCAGCTCAACAAAAGAGACCCAGTACTTC; CDR3: CASSTKETQYF
J: TRBJ1-4; size: .; V: TRBV9; D: .; DNA: TGTGCCAGCAGCGTAGACGCAGCGGGGGGAGAAAAACTGTTTTTT; CDR3: CASSVDAAGGEKLFF
J: TRBJ2-4; size: .; V: TRBV19; D: .; DNA: TGTGCCAGTAGCTTTGAGGCGCAGCCTCTAGCCAAAAACATTCAGTACTTC; CDR3: CASSFEAQPLAKNIQYF
J: TRBJ2-4; size: .; V: TRBV5-1; D: TRBD1; DNA: TGCGCCAGCAGCTTGGATCGGCACAAGGGGGCGCTCAAAAACATTCAGTACTTC; CDR3: CASSLDRHKGALKNIQYF
J: TRBJ2-1; size: .; V: TRBV7-2; D: TRBD2; DNA: TGTGCCAGCAGCCGGGCCCCGGGGGGCAATGAGCAGTTCTTC; CDR3: CASSRAPGGNEQFF
J: TRBJ2-2; size: .; V: TRBV11-2; D: .; DNA: TGTGCCAGCAGCTTAGATCGGGTTACCGGGGAGCTGTTTTTT; CDR3: CASSLDRVTGELFF
J: TRBJ2-1; size: few; V: TRBV9; D: TRBD2; DNA: TGTGCCAGCACGGGCGGGAGGGCTAATAGGCATGAGCAGTTCTTC; CDR3: CASTGGRANRHEQFF
J: TRBJ2-1; size: .; V: TRBV10-3; D: TRBD2; DNA: TGTGCCATCAGGGGGACTAGCGGGAGCTATGAGCAGTTCTTC; CDR3: CAIRGTSGSYEQFF
J: TRBJ2-7; size: .; V: TRBV5-1; D: .; DNA: TGCGCCAGCAGCTTGGGTTTCGGGGGAGTCGCCTACGAGCAGTACTTC; CDR3: CASSLGFGGVAYEQYF
J: TRBJ1-5; size: .; V: TRBV6-5; D: .; DNA: TGTGCCAGCAGCCGAGACGGGAATAGCAATCAGCCCCAGCATTTT; CDR3: CASSRDGNSNQPQHF
J: TRBJ2-7; size: .; V: TRBV6-6; D: .; DNA: TGTGCCAGCAGTCACCGGTCGTACGAGCAGTACTTC; CDR3: CASSHRSYEQYF
J: TRBJ2-2; size: .; V: TRBV10-3; D: TRBD2; DNA: TGTGCCGTCTTAGCGGGAGTGAGCACCGGGGAGCTGTTTTTT; CDR3: CAVLAGVSTGELFF
J: TRBJ1-3; size: few; V: TRBV27; D: TRBD1; DNA: TGTGCCAGCAGTTTGGGACAGGGGACGGGAAACACCATATATTTT; CDR3: CASSLGQGTGNTIYF
J: TRBJ2-3; size: .; V: TRBV10-3; D: .; DNA: TGTGCCATCAGTGAGTCGAGCTCAGATACGCAGTATTTT; CDR3: CAISESSSDTQYF
J: TRBJ1-3; size: .; V: TRBV5-1; D: .; DNA: TGCGCCAGCAGCTTGACAGGGCTTGACTCTGGAAACACCATATATTTT; CDR3: CASSLTGLDSGNTIYF
J: TRBJ2-3; size: .; V: TRBV9; D: TRBD2; DNA: TGTGCCAGCAGCGCATTAGCGGGGCTGAGCACAGATACGCAGTATTTT; CDR3: CASSALAGLSTDTQYF
J: TRBJ1-5; size: few; V: TRBV18; D: TRBD1; DNA: TGTGCCAGCTCACCAACGACAGGGGGGAGCAATCAGCCCCAGCATTTT; CDR3: CASSPTTGGSNQPQHF
J: TRBJ2-5; size: .; V: TRBV28; D: .; DNA: TGTGCCAGCAGTTTCGGGGGGCCCTCCGAGACCCAGTACTTC; CDR3: CASSFGGPSETQYF
J: TRBJ1-3; size: .; V: TRBV7-6; D: .; DNA: TGTGCCAGCAGCTTACCTCGCGGGGGCATTGGAAACACCATATATTTT; CDR3: CASSLPRGGIGNTIYF
J: TRBJ1-1; size: .; V: TRBV7-8; D: .; DNA: TGTGCCAGCAGCCTTGAGGGGCTCGGGGGCACTGAAGCTTTCTTT; CDR3: CASSLEGLGGTEAFF
J: TRBJ1-1; size: .; V: TRBV19; D: .; DNA: TGTGCCAGTAGCTGGAACACTGAAGCTTTCTTT; CDR3: CASSWNTEAFF
J: TRBJ2-7; size: .; V: TRBV4-3; D: TRBD2; DNA: TGCGCCAGCAGCCGCGGGACTAGCGGCCTTGAAGAGCAGTACTTC; CDR3: CASSRGTSGLEEQYF
J: TRBJ1-2; size: .; V: TRBV4-1; D: TRBD1; DNA: TGCGCCAGCAGCCAACCGGGACAGCTCCGTGGCTACACCTTC; CDR3: CASSQPGQLRGYTF
J: TRBJ2-7; size: .; V: TRBV10-3; D: .; DNA: TGTGCCATCAGTCCCGAAGGACTCGAGCAGTACTTC; CDR3: CAISPEGLEQYF